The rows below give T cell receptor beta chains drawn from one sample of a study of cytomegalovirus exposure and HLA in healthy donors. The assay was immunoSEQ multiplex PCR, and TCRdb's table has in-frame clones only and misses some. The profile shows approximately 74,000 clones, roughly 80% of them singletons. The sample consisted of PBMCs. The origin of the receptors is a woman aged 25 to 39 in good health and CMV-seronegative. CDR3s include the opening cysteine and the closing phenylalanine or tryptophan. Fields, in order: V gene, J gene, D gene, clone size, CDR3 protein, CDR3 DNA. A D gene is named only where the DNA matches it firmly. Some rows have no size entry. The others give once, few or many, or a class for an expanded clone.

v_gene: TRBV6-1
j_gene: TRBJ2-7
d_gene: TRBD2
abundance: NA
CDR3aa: CASNQRGPTYEQYF
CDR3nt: TGTGCCAGCAACCAGCGGGGGCCTACCTACGAGCAGTACTTC

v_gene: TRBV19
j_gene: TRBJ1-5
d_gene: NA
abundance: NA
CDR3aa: CASSIAGQPQHF
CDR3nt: TGTGCCAGTAGTATTGCAGGACAGCCCCAGCATTTT

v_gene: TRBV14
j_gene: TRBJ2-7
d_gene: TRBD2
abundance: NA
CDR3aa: CASSLREGSYEQYF
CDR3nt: TGTGCCAGCAGCCTAAGGGAGGGATCCTACGAGCAGTACTTC

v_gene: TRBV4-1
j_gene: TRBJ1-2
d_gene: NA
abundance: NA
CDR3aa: CASSQTANYGYTF
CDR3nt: TGCGCCAGCAGCCAGACAGCTAACTATGGCTACACCTTC

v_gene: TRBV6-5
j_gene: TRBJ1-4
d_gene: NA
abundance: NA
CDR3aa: CASRQGWTNEKLFF
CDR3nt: TGTGCCAGCAGGCAGGGTTGGACTAATGAAAAACTGTTTTTT

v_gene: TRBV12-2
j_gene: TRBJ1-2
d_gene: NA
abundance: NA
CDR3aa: CASRLFETDYGYTF
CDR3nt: TGTGCAAGTCGCTTATTCGAGACAGACTATGGCTACACCTTC

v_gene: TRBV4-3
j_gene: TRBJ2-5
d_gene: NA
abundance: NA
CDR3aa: CASSQDTSRGETQYF
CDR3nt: TGCGCCAGCAGCCAGGACACCTCTAGGGGGGAGACCCAGTACTTC

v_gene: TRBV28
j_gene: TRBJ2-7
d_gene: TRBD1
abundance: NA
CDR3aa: CASIRGQGGSYEQYF
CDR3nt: TGTGCCAGTATCCGCGGACAGGGGGGTTCCTACGAGCAGTACTTC

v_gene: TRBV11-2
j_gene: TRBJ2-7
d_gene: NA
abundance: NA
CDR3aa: CASSLAGREQYF
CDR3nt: TGTGCCAGCAGCTTAGCGGGTAGGGAGCAGTACTTC

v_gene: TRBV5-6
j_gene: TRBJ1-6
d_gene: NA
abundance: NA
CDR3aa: CASSLIGGGSPLHF
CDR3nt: TGTGCCAGCAGCTTGATAGGGGGTGGTTCACCCCTCCACTTT

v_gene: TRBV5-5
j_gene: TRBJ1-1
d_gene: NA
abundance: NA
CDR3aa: CASSLAALMNTEAFF
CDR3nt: TGTGCCAGCAGCTTGGCCGCTCTAATGAACACTGAAGCTTTCTTT

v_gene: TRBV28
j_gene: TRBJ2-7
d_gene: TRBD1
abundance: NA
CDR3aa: CASSLTGYYEQYF
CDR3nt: TGTGCCAGCAGTCTGACAGGGTACTACGAGCAGTACTTC

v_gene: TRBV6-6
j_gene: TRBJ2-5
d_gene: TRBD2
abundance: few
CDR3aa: CASSTGTSGEETQYF
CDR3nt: TGTGCCAGCAGCACCGGGACTAGCGGGGAGGAGACCCAGTACTTC

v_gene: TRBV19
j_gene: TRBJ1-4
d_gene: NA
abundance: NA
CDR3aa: CASSISVSRTDEKLFF
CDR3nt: TGTGCCAGTAGTATATCAGTCTCTCGGACAGATGAAAAACTGTTTTTT

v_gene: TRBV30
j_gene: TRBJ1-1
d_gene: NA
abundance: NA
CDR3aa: CAWNGLANTEAFF
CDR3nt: TGTGCCTGGAATGGACTGGCGAACACTGAAGCTTTCTTT

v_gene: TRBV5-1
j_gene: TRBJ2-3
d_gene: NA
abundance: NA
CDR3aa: CASSPGVGDTQYF
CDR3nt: TGCGCCAGCAGCCCAGGGGTAGGTGATACGCAGTATTTT

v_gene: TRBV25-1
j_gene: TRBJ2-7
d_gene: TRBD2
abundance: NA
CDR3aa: CASSDPGGTTYEQYF
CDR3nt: TGTGCCAGCAGTGACCCGGGGGGAACTACCTACGAGCAGTACTTC

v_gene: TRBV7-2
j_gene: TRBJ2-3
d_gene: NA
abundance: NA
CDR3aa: CASSLVGGGTDTQYF
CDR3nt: TGTGCCAGCAGCTTAGTGGGGGGAGGCACAGATACGCAGTATTTT

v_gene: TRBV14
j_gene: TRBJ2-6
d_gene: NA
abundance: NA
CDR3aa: CASSHPRIGRRVGANVLTF
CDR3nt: TGTGCCAGCAGCCACCCCCGGATAGGGCGGCGGGTAGGGGCCAACGTCCTGACTTTC

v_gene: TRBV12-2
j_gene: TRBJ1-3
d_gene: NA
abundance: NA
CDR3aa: CASRLNRWDRGPVGNTIYF
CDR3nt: TGTGCAAGTCGCTTGAACCGATGGGACAGGGGGCCCGTTGGAAACACCATATATTTT

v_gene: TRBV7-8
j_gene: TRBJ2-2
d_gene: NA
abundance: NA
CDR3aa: CASSLRQGPGELFF
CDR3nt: TGTGCCAGCAGCTTACGGCAGGGTCCCGGGGAGCTGTTTTTT

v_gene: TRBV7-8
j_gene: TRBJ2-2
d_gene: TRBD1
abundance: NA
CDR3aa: CASSFSFRGRKDTGELFF
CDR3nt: TGTGCCAGCAGCTTCTCTTTCAGGGGGCGCAAGGACACCGGGGAGCTGTTTTTT

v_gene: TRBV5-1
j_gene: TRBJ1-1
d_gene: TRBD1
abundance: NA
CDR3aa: CASSSYRDRANTEAFF
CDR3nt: TGCGCCAGCAGCTCCTACCGGGACAGGGCGAACACTGAAGCTTTCTTT

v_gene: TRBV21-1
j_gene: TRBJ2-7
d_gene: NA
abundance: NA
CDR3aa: CASGPDRPIPSYEQYF
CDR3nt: TGTGCCAGCGGACCGGACAGGCCAATCCCTTCCTACGAGCAGTACTTC

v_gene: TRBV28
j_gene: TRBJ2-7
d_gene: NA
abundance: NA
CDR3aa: CASSPGREQYF
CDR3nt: TGTGCCAGCAGTCCTGGGCGCGAGCAGTACTTC

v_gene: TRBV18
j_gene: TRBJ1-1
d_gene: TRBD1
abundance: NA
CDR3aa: CASSPQGQHTEAFF
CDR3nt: TGTGCCAGCTCACCACAGGGACAGCACACTGAAGCTTTCTTT

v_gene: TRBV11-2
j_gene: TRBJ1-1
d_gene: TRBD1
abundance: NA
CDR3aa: CASSLYRGEAFF
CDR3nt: TGTGCCAGCAGCTTATACAGGGGGGAAGCTTTCTTT

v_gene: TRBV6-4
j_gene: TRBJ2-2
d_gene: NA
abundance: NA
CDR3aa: CASSDSLSTTGELFF
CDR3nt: TGTGCCAGCAGTGACTCGCTTTCTACCACCGGGGAGCTGTTTTTT

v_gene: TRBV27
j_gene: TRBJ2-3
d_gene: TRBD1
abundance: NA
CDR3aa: CASSSGQGGHTDTQYF
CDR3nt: TGTGCCAGCAGTTCCGGACAGGGGGGCCACACAGATACGCAGTATTTT

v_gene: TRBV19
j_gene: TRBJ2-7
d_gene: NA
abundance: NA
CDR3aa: CASMGPYEQYF
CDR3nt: TGTGCCAGTATGGGGCCCTACGAGCAGTACTTC

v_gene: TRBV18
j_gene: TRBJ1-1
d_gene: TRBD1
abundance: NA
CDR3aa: CASSQNRGLYTEAFF
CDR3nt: TGTGCCAGCTCGCAGAACAGGGGGCTTTACACTGAAGCTTTCTTT

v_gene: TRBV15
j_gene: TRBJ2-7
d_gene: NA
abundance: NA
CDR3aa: CATSRDRGYEQYF
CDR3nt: TGTGCCACCAGCAGAGACAGGGGTTACGAGCAGTACTTC